Below, 28 T cell receptor beta chains from the same sample are listed, as sequenced in a study of blood T cells in healthy people across ages. Through a sample-barcoded 5' primer and a J-beta primer mix, a second PCR was run for roughly 6 to 11 cycles. MiXCR, applied by TCRdb to the 5' RACE reads, yields one record per CDR3 protein. The data contain 780,000 or so distinct CDR3 sequences, around 50% of them singletons. The material sequenced was blood. The receptors were gathered from a man aged 35 to 55 in good health.

The rearrangement joins TRBV14 to TRBJ1-2; a possible D gene is TRBD1 (5 bases). The germline V and J ends were trimmed by 1 base and 8 bases, with 11 bases remaining between them. Germline V CDR1 and CDR2: SGHDN, FVKESK. This CDR3 spans 13 amino acids. CDR3 bases: TGTGCCAGCAGCCAAGGACAGTCCCGAGGCTACACCTTC. As protein: CASSQGQSRGYTF.

This clonotype occurred many times. The genes are TRBV29-1 and TRBJ2-3; D tentatively fits TRBD1 or TRBD2 (5 bases each). Per germline, CDR1 SQVTM and CDR2 ANQGSEA. CDR3 size: 12 residues. Trimming took off 3 bases at V and 3 bases at J, with 7 bases between the two ends. The CDR3 protein is CSVDEGTDTQYF. The CDR3 DNA reads TGCAGCGTTGATGAGGGGACAGATACGCAGTATTTT.

This chain uses TRBV20-1 with TRBJ1-6, with TRBD1 matching 8 bases. From germline, CDR1 is DFQATT and CDR2 SNEGSKA (reference sequence). Trimming at V came to 6 bases and at J to 7 bases, leaving 11 bases not matched to a gene. The CDR3 is 15 residues long. CDR3 DNA sequence: TGCAGTGCCACCCCGGGACAGGCGTACAATTCACCCCTCCACTTT. Its protein product is CSATPGQAYNSPLHF.

This rearrangement joins TRBV7-2 to TRBJ1-2; 7 bases line up with TRBD1. CDR3 length: 15 amino acids. Per germline, CDR1 SGHTA and CDR2 FQGNSA. With V trimmed by 5 bases and J by 4 bases, 10 bases remained unmatched. CDR3 in DNA: TGTGCCAGCAGCGCCGGGACAGAGAACTTCTATGGCTACACCTTC. The encoded protein is CASSAGTENFYGYTF.

The rearrangement links TRBV20-1 to TRBJ2-7; unclear D gene. The CDR3 consists of 13 residues. CDR1 is DFQATT, CDR2 SNEGSKA, per germline (reference sequence). CDR3 coding DNA: TGCAGCGCACTCGGGCTCAGCTCCTACGAGCAGTACTTC. Translating it yields CSALGLSSYEQYF.

V and J are TRBV6-2 or TRBV6-3 and TRBJ2-1; 12 positions agree with TRBD2. The germline CDR1 and CDR2 sequences are MNHEY and SVGEGT. J lost 0 bases, V lost 4 bases, and 10 bases had no gene match. The CDR3 totals 19 residues. The CDR3 loop reads CASSSRTSGTTSSYNEQFF. Written as DNA, the CDR3 is TGTGCCAGCAGTTCCCGGACTAGCGGGACCACTAGCTCCTACAATGAGCAGTTCTTC.

CDR3 sequence: CASSQGIEETQYF. The CDR3 nucleotides read TGTGCCAGCAGCCAAGGGATAGAAGAGACCCAGTACTTC. J is TRBJ2-4 and V is TRBV4-2; no clear D gene. The J call may be incorrect, as the DNA end agrees better with TRBJ2-5. Germline lookup yields CDR1 LGHNA and CDR2 YNFKEQ. The CDR3 is 13 amino acids.

J is TRBJ2-5 and V is TRBV3-1, with 7 bases lining up with TRBD2. This CDR3 has 16 amino acids. Germline values: CDR1 LGHDT, CDR2 YNNKEL (reference sequence). Trimming took 0 bases from V and 2 from J; bases not matched to a gene: 6. The CDR3 loop is CASSQDSRGMQETQYF. CDR3 sequence (DNA): TGTGCCAGCAGCCAAGATTCGCGGGGGATGCAAGAGACCCAGTACTTC.

The V call is TRBV20-1, the J call TRBJ1-2; D is possibly TRBD1 (5 bases). Germline V lookup: CDR1 DFQATT, CDR2 SNEGSKA (reference sequence). The CDR3 length is 13 residues. V lost 1 base and J lost 4, with 10 bases in between. In nucleotides, the CDR3 is TGCAGTGCTAGAGTCGCAGGGAGCTATGGCTACACCTTC. This sequence encodes CSARVAGSYGYTF.

J is TRBJ1-2 and V is TRBV29-1, with D possibly TRBD1 on 5 matching bases. Germline lookup yields CDR1 SQVTM and CDR2 ANQGSEA. V lost 4 bases and J lost 2, with 11 bases in between. CDR3 size: 13 residues. CDR3 sequence: CSVAGTENYGYTF. DNA for the CDR3: TGCAGCGTTGCGGGGACGGAGAACTATGGCTACACCTTC.

The gene calls are TRBV12-3 or TRBV12-4 and TRBJ2-3, with D uncertain. Deletions cut 6 bases from V and 2 bases from J, with 21 bases between. The CDR3 sequence is 17 residues long. The CDR3 reads CASSNPPWQAATDTQYF. In DNA, the CDR3 is TGTGCCAGCAGCAACCCTCCGTGGCAGGCTGCCACAGATACGCAGTATTTT.

This chain links TRBV4-2 with TRBJ2-1; possible D gene TRBD2, 6 bases. The V gene lost 1 base and the J gene lost 0 bases, with 10 bases spanning the gap. This CDR3 has 16 amino acids. Per germline, CDR1 LGHNA and CDR2 YNFKEQ. This chain's CDR3 is CASSQGGVRSYNEQFF. The CDR3 DNA follows: TGTGCCAGCAGCCAAGGGGGGGTCCGCTCCTACAATGAGCAGTTCTTC.

V usage is TRBV20-1 and J usage is TRBJ1-4; 7 bases map to TRBD1. Per germline, CDR1 DFQATT and CDR2 SNEGSKA (reference sequence). The CDR3 contains 14 residues. Trimming at V came to 4 bases and at J to 5 bases, leaving 7 bases not matched to a gene. The CDR3 region has the DNA TGCAGTGCTAACCGACAGGGCAGGAATGAAAAACTGTTTTTT. Translation gives CSANRQGRNEKLFF.

Only a few counts were recorded for this clonotype. The chain combines TRBV10-3 with TRBJ2-6; no firm D call. The CDR3 consists of 17 residues. The germline gives CDR1 ENHRY, CDR2 SYGVKD. V was cut by 2 bases and J by 0 bases, with 11 bases left in between. Here the CDR3 reads CAISERAGNSGANVLTF. The CDR3 coding sequence is TGTGCCATCAGTGAGAGGGCAGGAAACTCTGGGGCCAACGTCCTGACTTTC.

In this sample, this clonotype turned up a few times. The junction departs from germline at one end; a sequencing error may be responsible. This chain connects TRBV6-5 to TRBJ2-1, with TRBD2 identical over 8 bases. CDR1 is MNHEY, CDR2 SVGAGI, per germline. The CDR3 has 14 residues. The CDR3 region has the DNA TGTGCCGGCAGTTTCGGCGGGAGGCGAAATGAGCAGTTCTTC. Its protein is CAGSFGGRRNEQFF.

The V call is TRBV6-5, the J call TRBJ2-3, with TRBD1 as a possible D gene (6 bases). Trimming took off 1 base at V and 1 base at J, with 18 bases between the two ends. The CDR3 runs to 18 residues. Germline CDR1 reads MNHEY; CDR2 reads SVGAGI. The CDR3 DNA reads TGTGCCAGCAGTTACTACCCCGGGACACATAAACGCACAGATACGCAGTATTTT. Its translation: CASSYYPGTHKRTDTQYF.

This sequence joins TRBV11-2 and TRBJ1-6, with D hard to call. The V end lost 0 bases, the J end lost 6 bases, and 6 bases lay between the germline ends. From germline, CDR1 is SGHAT and CDR2 FQNNGV. This CDR3 comprises 14 residues. In DNA form, the CDR3 reads TGTGCCAGCAGCTTAGATGGGTCTAATTCACCCCTCCACTTT. Encoded protein: CASSLDGSNSPLHF.

The V and J genes are TRBV11-3 and TRBJ2-7, with TRBD2 as a possible D gene (5 bases). This CDR3 contains 15 residues. Trimming pared 5 bases from V and 5 bases from J, leaving 19 bases between. Germline values: CDR1 SGHNT, CDR2 YENEEA. CDR3 amino acids: CASSQRAGIRNEQYF. The CDR3 bases are TGTGCCAGCAGCCAGAGAGCCGGGATACGGAACGAGCAGTACTTC.

This chain uses TRBV7-2 with TRBJ1-2; D is unresolved. V dropped 2 bases and J dropped 8 bases, with 9 bases sitting between them. The length of the CDR3 is 12 residues. Germline assignment: CDR1 SGHTA and CDR2 FQGNSA. CDR3 in DNA: TGTGCCAGCAGCTTAATGGGCGGAGGCTACACCTTC. Translated, it gives CASSLMGGGYTF.

The chain couples TRBV6-2 or TRBV6-3 to TRBJ2-3; 11 bases line up with TRBD2. V was pared by 5 bases and J by 2 bases, with 12 bases of the junction left unmatched. Germline CDR1 and CDR2: MNHEY and SVGEGT. This CDR3 comprises 18 residues. CDR3 sequence: CASSQITLSGRDTDTQYF. CDR3 DNA sequence: TGTGCCAGCAGTCAAATAACCCTTAGCGGGAGGGACACAGATACGCAGTATTTT.

This clonotype occurred a few times. V gene TRBV7-9 combines with J gene TRBJ1-4; TRBD1 aligns across 7 bases. CDR3 length equals 17 residues. Germline CDR1 and CDR2: SEHNR and FQNEAQ (reference sequence). Trimming took 5 bases from V and 3 from J; bases not matched to a gene: 12. CDR3 amino acids: CASSTTLQGTANEKLFF. DNA of the CDR3: TGTGCCAGCAGCACGACATTACAGGGGACGGCTAATGAAAAACTGTTTTTT.

The chain links TRBV11-2 to TRBJ2-1; 7 bases map to TRBD2. The end of the DNA is better explained by TRBJ2-7, so the J call may be wrong. The CDR3 spans 16 residues. Germline V lookup: CDR1 SGHAT, CDR2 FQNNGV. CDR3 coding DNA: TGTGCCAGCAGCTTAGCCCCAGCGGGGACCTACAATGAGCAGTACTTC. It translates to CASSLAPAGTYNEQYF.

This chain uses TRBV9 with TRBJ2-1; maybe TRBD1 (7 bases). Germline CDR1 and CDR2: SGDLS and YYNGEE. V lost 0 bases to trimming and J lost 5 bases, with 15 bases between them. The CDR3 runs to 16 residues. CDR3 bases: TGTGCCAGCAGCGTAGATGCAGGGGGACTCGACAATGAGCAGTTCTTC. It translates to CASSVDAGGLDNEQFF.

This clonotype was seen a few times. The J gene is TRBJ2-3, the V gene TRBV20-1; D call uncertain. The V and J ends lost 3 bases and 2 bases respectively, with 6 bases between them. Germline V lookup: CDR1 DFQATT, CDR2 SNEGSKA (reference sequence). CDR3 length: 12 residues. CDR3 amino acids: CSASVLTDTQYF. CDR3 DNA: TGCAGTGCTAGCGTCCTCACAGATACGCAGTATTTT.

The chain recombines TRBV12-3 or TRBV12-4 with TRBJ1-5, with D possibly TRBD1 on 6 matching bases. CDR3 length: 14 residues. V dropped 2 bases and J dropped 5 bases, with 10 bases sitting between them. CDR3: CASSLRDTDQPQHF. Here the CDR3 DNA reads TGTGCCAGCAGTTTACGGGACACCGATCAGCCCCAGCATTTT.

The chain combines TRBV20-1 with TRBJ2-5, with D hard to call. Germline loops: CDR1 DFQATT, CDR2 SNEGSKA (reference sequence). The CDR3 contains 15 residues. Between the trimmed V and J ends, which lost 1 base and 1 base, there was a span of 13 bases. The CDR3 region has the DNA TGCAGTGCTAGAGTTGGAAATTGGGGCCAAGAGACCCAGTACTTC. It encodes CSARVGNWGQETQYF.

V gene TRBV13 combines with J gene TRBJ2-1, with 9 bases matching TRBD1. After removal of 7 bases from V and 4 bases from J, the junction contained 8 bases not matched to a gene. Germline V CDR1 and CDR2: PRHDT, FYEKMQ (reference sequence). This CDR3 region has 15 residues. For the CDR3, the DNA is TGTGCCAGCAACCTACAGGGACAGGGTTACAATGAGCAGTTCTTC. It encodes CASNLQGQGYNEQFF.

V is TRBV25-1 and J is TRBJ2-5; either TRBD1 or TRBD2 may fit D (5 bases each). CDR1 and CDR2 (germline): MGHDK, SYGVNS. The CDR3 loop spans 16 amino acids. Deletions cut 3 bases from V and 2 bases from J, with 16 bases between. CDR3 coding DNA: TGTGCCAGCAGTGACCGTCACGGGACCGAACAAGAGACCCAGTACTTC. It is translated as CASSDRHGTEQETQYF. The variable domain in full, completed from reference TRBV25-1 and TRBJ2-5, reads EADIYQTPRYLVIGTGKKITLECSQTMGHDKMYWYQQDPGMELHLIHYSYGVNSTEKGDLSSESTVSRIRTEHFPLTLESARPSHTSQYLCASSDRHGTEQETQYFGPGTRLLVL.